Following are 5 T cell receptor beta chains from one sample sequenced in a study of T-cell reconstitution after alpha-beta-depleted transplantation in children. It was with unique molecular identifiers that the TCRbeta library was prepared. TCRdb ran MiXCR on the PCR reads and lists one entry per CDR3 protein. This table holds approximately 490,000 distinct CDR3 sequences, 8% to 11% found once. The input for sequencing was PBMCs, taken before TCRalphabeta/CD19-depleted stem cell transplant. The source of these receptors is a child aged 2-15 years with inherited bone marrow failure, due to receive a stem cell transplant.

This clonotype was seen ten or more times. The V call is TRBV19, the J call TRBJ2-7; 7 bases line up with TRBD2. Germline trimming cut 4 bases from V and 4 bases from J; bases unmatched to any gene: 4. The V gene's germline CDR1 is LNHDA and CDR2 SQIVND (reference sequence). CDR3 length equals 13 residues. CDR3 loop: CASSSGRGYEQYF. In DNA form, the CDR3 reads TGTGCCAGTAGTAGCGGGAGAGGGTACGAGCAGTACTTC.

The V and J genes are TRBV12-3 or TRBV12-4 and TRBJ2-3, with D perhaps given as TRBD1 or TRBD2 (5 bases each). V was shortened by 2 bases and J by 2 bases, with 14 bases between the two germline ends. The CDR3 is made up of 16 amino acids. CDR3 sequence: CASSLFPDGTTDTQYF. The CDR3 DNA follows: TGTGCCAGCAGTTTATTCCCGGACGGGACCACAGATACGCAGTATTTT.

The V call is TRBV12-3 or TRBV12-4, the J call TRBJ2-1, with 7 bases that match TRBD1. The CDR3 extends over 12 amino acids. J gave up 8 bases and V 5 bases, and 3 bases lay outside the gene matches. In nucleotides, the CDR3 is TGTGCCAGCAGTGATGACAGGGATGAGCAGTTCTTC. Its protein product is CASSDDRDEQFF.

This clonotype was detected ten times or more. The gene calls are TRBV12-3 or TRBV12-4 and TRBJ2-7, with no clear D. V gave up 4 bases and J gave up 3 bases, with 16 bases separating them. The CDR3 contains 15 residues. CDR3 protein: CASSSPPIGYYEQYF. The CDR3 DNA reads as TGTGCCAGCAGTTCACCCCCAATAGGCTACTACGAGCAGTACTTC.

This clonotype was picked up many times. The V call is TRBV27, the J call TRBJ2-7; D gene uncertain. Deletions cut 2 bases from V and 5 bases from J, with 13 bases between. Germline CDR1 reads MNHEY; CDR2 reads SMNVEV (reference sequence). The length of the CDR3 is 14 residues. The CDR3: CASSLTYGAHEQYF. DNA of the CDR3: TGTGCCAGCAGTTTAACTTACGGTGCCCACGAGCAGTACTTC.